Shown below are 11 T cell receptor beta chains from a single sample sequenced in a study of vaccination effects on CD4 cells after COVID-19. The method was immunoSEQ multiplex PCR; TCRdb's version includes in-frame clones alone and lacks a portion of them. The profile covers about 46,000 clones, with nearly 75% appearing a single time and roughly 16% taken by the ten largest. Their specific antigens are unknown. Antigen-specific CD4+ T cell clonotypes were called by their expansion after viral peptide-pool culture in ViraFEST. CD4+ T cells were isolated after 10 days of culture. Each person got two doses of an mRNA SARS-CoV-2 vaccine, BNT162b2 or mRNA-1273. The specimen comprised CD4+ T cells from PBMCs cultured with HCoV-OC43 spike peptides, sampled after COVID-19 vaccination. Subset indicated: HCoV-OC43 spike overlapping peptide pool stimulation. The source of these receptors is a human donor who received a COVID-19 vaccine.

This chain joins TRBV10-1 and TRBJ2-7; the match to TRBD2 covers 10 bases. CDR1 and CDR2 from the germline V gene are WNHNN and SYGVQD (reference sequence). The CDR3 loop spans 13 amino acids. The J segment lost 6 bases and the V segment lost 4 bases, leaving 3 bases of the junction unmatched. CDR3 bases: TGCGCCAGCAGTGTAGCGGGAGGACTCGAGCAGTACTTC. The encoded protein is CASSVAGGLEQYF.

V usage is TRBV20-1 and J usage is TRBJ1-5, with no clear D. The CDR3 runs to 13 residues. Germline loops: CDR1 DFQATT, CDR2 SNEGSKA (reference sequence). V lost 3 bases and J lost 0, with 6 bases in between. CDR3: CSASLGSNQPQHF. For the CDR3, the DNA is TGCAGTGCTAGTCTGGGTAGCAATCAGCCCCAGCATTTT.

This clone was seen more than once but under ten times. The chain is built from TRBV5-4 and TRBJ2-1; 9 positions agree with TRBD2. Trimming cost V 0 bases and J 6 bases; bases outside gene matches: 4. The V gene's germline CDR1 is SGHNT and CDR2 YYREEE (reference sequence). The CDR3 contains 15 residues. The CDR3 sequence: CASSLVGTSSNEQFF. The CDR3 nucleotides read TGTGCCAGCAGCTTGGTAGGGACTAGCAGCAATGAGCAGTTCTTC.

The chain employs TRBV5-1 and TRBJ2-1; 10 bases match TRBD2. Unmatched junction bases numbered 5, after V lost 4 bases and J lost 4 bases. Germline assignment: CDR1 SGHRS and CDR2 YFSETQ. The CDR3 contains 15 residues. The CDR3 protein is CASSPGTSAYNEQFF. The CDR3 DNA reads TGCGCCAGCAGCCCGGGGACTAGCGCTTACAATGAGCAGTTCTTC.

The rearrangement joins TRBV5-5 to TRBJ2-7, with D perhaps TRBD2 (5 bases). V was cut by 2 bases and J by 5 bases, with 17 bases left in between. The CDR3 sequence is 15 residues long. CDR1 SGHKS and CDR2 YYEKEE come from the germline V gene (reference sequence). DNA of the CDR3: TGTGCCAGCAGCTTTTCGGGATCACCCCAGGACGAGCAGTACTTC. Its translation is CASSFSGSPQDEQYF.

Only a few counts were recorded for this clone. CDR3 loop: CASSLLQATNYGYTF. The CDR3 region has the DNA TGTGCCAGCAGCTTACTGCAGGCTACAAACTATGGCTACACCTTC. The chain joins TRBV7-9 to TRBJ1-2; D uncertain. Per the germline V gene, CDR1 is SEHNR and CDR2 is FQNEAQ (reference sequence). The CDR3 length is 15 residues. V gave up 2 bases and J gave up 2 bases, with 12 bases separating them.

This rearrangement joins TRBV6-1 to TRBJ2-5; 9 bases map to TRBD1. The J segment lost 7 bases and the V segment lost 3 bases, leaving 6 bases of the junction unmatched. CDR1 and CDR2 (germline): MNHNS, SASEGT. This CDR3 is 14 amino acids long. The CDR3 is CASSEGTGRGTQYF. The CDR3 DNA reads as TGTGCCAGCAGTGAGGGGACAGGGAGGGGGACCCAGTACTTC.

This clone was seen only once. The chain carries TRBV5-5 and TRBJ1-1; 10 positions agree with TRBD1. The CDR3 totals 14 residues. V shed 4 bases, J shed 2 bases, and the junction held 2 bases outside the gene matches. CDR1 and CDR2 (germline): SGHKS, YYEKEE (reference sequence). This CDR3 is CASSRQGANTEAFF. In DNA, the CDR3 is TGTGCCAGCAGCAGACAGGGGGCCAACACTGAAGCTTTCTTT.

This CDR3 is CASSQDIGRSYEQYF. The CDR3 DNA sequence: TGTGCCAGCAGCCAAGATATCGGGCGCTCCTACGAGCAGTACTTC. The V gene is TRBV4-2, the J gene TRBJ2-7; D uncertain. The CDR3 has 15 amino acids. The germline gives CDR1 LGHNA, CDR2 YNFKEQ. Trimming left V 0 bases short and J 0 bases short, with 9 bases between.

The chain has TRBV11-2 and TRBJ1-2; D gene unclear. This CDR3 region has 16 residues. V was clipped by 4 bases and J by 0 bases, with 15 bases between them. Germline CDR1 reads SGHAT; CDR2 reads FQNNGV. The CDR3 coding sequence is TGTGCCAGCAGCTCTGACTTGACATTAGCTAACTATGGCTACACCTTC. This translates into CASSSDLTLANYGYTF. The variable domain in full, completed from reference TRBV11-2 and TRBJ1-2, reads EAGVAQSPRYKIIEKRQSVAFWCNPISGHATLYWYQQILGQGPKLLIQFQNNGVVDDSQLPKDRFSAERLKGVDSTLKIQPAKLEDSAVYLCASSSDLTLANYGYTFGSGTRLTVV.

The rearrangement uses TRBV6-5 and TRBJ1-1, with D tentatively TRBD1 (6 bases). Germline CDR1 MNHEY, CDR2 SVGAGI. The CDR3 extends over 13 amino acids. V gave up 10 bases and J gave up 3 bases, with 15 bases separating them. CDR3 nucleotides: TGTGCCATACAGGGATGGGGCGACACTGAAGCTTTCTTT. Encoded protein: CAIQGWGDTEAFF.